Following are 14 T cell receptor beta chains from one sample sequenced in a study of T cell changes during pregnancy in multiple sclerosis. Sequencing was performed with immunoSEQ multiplex PCR; in TCRdb, only in-frame clones are kept and a portion is missing. Here the sample spans some 59,000 clones, approximately 91% being singletons. The material was peripheral blood, obtained in the second trimester of pregnancy. The source is a female donor with multiple sclerosis, enrolled in a pregnancy study.

This chain connects TRBV9 to TRBJ2-2; the D is unclear. This CDR3 has 18 amino acids. V was shortened by 4 bases and J by 7 bases, with 26 bases between the two germline ends. Germline V CDR1 and CDR2: SGDLS, YYNGEE. The CDR3 protein is CASSFNPRSSGTDGELFF. In DNA, the CDR3 is TGTGCCAGCAGCTTTAACCCGAGGTCCAGTGGAACCGACGGGGAGCTGTTTTTT.

J is TRBJ2-7 and V is TRBV11-2; TRBD1 matches 8 bases. Germline V lookup: CDR1 SGHAT, CDR2 FQNNGV. With V trimmed by 3 bases and J by 3 bases, 7 bases remained unmatched. The CDR3 runs 15 residues. The DNA for the CDR3 is TGTGCCAGCAGCTTGACAGGGGACTGGTTCTACGAGCAGTACTTC. Its translation: CASSLTGDWFYEQYF.

The chain joins TRBV30 to TRBJ2-7, with TRBD1 matching over 7 bases. V lost 2 bases, J lost 2 bases, and 3 bases stayed unmatched. This CDR3 is 13 amino acids long. In germline, CDR1 is GTSNPN, CDR2 SVGIG (reference sequence). The CDR3 sequence: CAWSKGQTYEQYF. The CDR3 DNA follows: TGTGCCTGGAGTAAGGGACAGACCTACGAGCAGTACTTC.

This chain connects TRBV6-5 to TRBJ2-2, with TRBD2 matching over 7 bases. J gave up 6 bases and V 11 bases, and 9 bases lay outside the gene matches. The CDR3 consists of 13 residues. Germline CDR1 and CDR2: MNHEY and SVGAGI. The CDR3 nucleotides are TGTGCCGCAATGGCGGGGGAGGCCGGGGAGCTGTTTTTT. Protein sequence: CAAMAGEAGELFF.

The gene calls are TRBV6-4 and TRBJ1-2; tentatively, D is TRBD1 (5 bases). Germline V gene lookup returns CDR1 MRHNA and CDR2 SNTAGT. This CDR3 contains 15 residues. Trimming cost V 6 bases and J 4 bases, with 18 bases left between them. The CDR3 DNA follows: TGTGCCAGCAGGTACAGCCCCGGGGGTGCCTATGGCTACACCTTC. Its protein product is CASRYSPGGAYGYTF.

J is TRBJ2-7 and V is TRBV6-1, with a possible D match to TRBD1 (5 bases). The V gene's germline CDR1 is MNHNS and CDR2 SASEGT. The CDR3 sequence is 10 residues long. Trimming took 8 bases from V and 4 from J, leaving 6 bases between them. This CDR3 is CASGAYEQYF. CDR3 DNA: TGTGCCAGCGGGGCTTACGAGCAGTACTTC.

This chain links TRBV30 with TRBJ2-7; possible D gene TRBD1, 6 bases. This CDR3 is built from 15 residues. Germline V gives CDR1 GTSNPN, CDR2 SVGIG (reference sequence). V gave up 0 bases and J gave up 4 bases, with 16 bases separating them. Here the CDR3 DNA reads TGTGCCTGGAGTGTACTGCGGCAGGGGCTTTACGAGCAGTACTTC. Translated: CAWSVLRQGLYEQYF.

The rearrangement joins TRBV5-1 to TRBJ2-5; TRBD2 matches at 7 bases. This CDR3 contains 16 residues. CDR1 SGHRS and CDR2 YFSETQ come from the germline V gene. V shed 3 bases and J 1 base; nucleotides not matched to a gene: 9. CDR3 residues: CASSWRGAGSQETQYF. CDR3 in DNA: TGCGCCAGCAGCTGGAGGGGAGCGGGGAGCCAAGAGACCCAGTACTTC.

The DNA of the CDR3 is TGTGCCAGCAGCGAGGGGACAGGATTTTCCTACGAGCAGTACTTC. This encodes CASSEGTGFSYEQYF. This rearrangement joins TRBV11-1 to TRBJ2-7, with 8 bases fitting TRBD1. The CDR3 runs 15 residues. In germline, CDR1 is SGHAT, CDR2 FQDESV (reference sequence). V lost 5 bases and J lost 1; bases outside the gene matches: 7.

The gene calls are TRBV6-6 and TRBJ1-6, with D uncertain. The germline V gene encodes CDR1 MNHNY and CDR2 SVGAGI (reference sequence). The CDR3 extends over 14 amino acids. Trimming took off 8 bases at V and 9 bases at J, with 17 bases between the two ends. The CDR3 reads CASHDEGSVSPLHF. CDR3 in DNA: TGTGCCAGCCATGACGAGGGTTCCGTTTCACCCCTCCACTTT.

The chain is built from TRBV12-5 and TRBJ1-1; TRBD1 matches at 8 bases. V shed 6 bases and J 5 bases; nucleotides not matched to a gene: 8. The CDR3 sequence is 14 residues long. The germline V gene has CDR1 LGHNT and CDR2 FRNRAP. Written as DNA, the CDR3 is TGTGCTAGTGGATCTGACAGGGGAGGAACTGAAGCTTTCTTT. Its protein product is CASGSDRGGTEAFF.

The CDR3 protein is CASSPRGIYLGGGNQPQHF. CDR3 bases: TGTGCCAGCTCACCCAGAGGGATTTATTTAGGCGGGGGCAATCAGCCCCAGCATTTT. V usage is TRBV18 and J usage is TRBJ1-5; unclear D gene. The germline gives CDR1 KGHSH, CDR2 LQKENI. Trimming took 3 bases from V and 2 from J, leaving 23 bases between them. The CDR3 runs to 19 residues.

Worth noting for this clone: The sample contains more than one DNA sequence encoding this CDR3. The V gene is TRBV30, the J gene TRBJ1-1, with D maybe TRBD1 (5 bases). The CDR3 contains 14 residues. V shed 3 bases and J shed 1 base, with 12 bases lying between them. The germline V gene encodes CDR1 GTSNPN and CDR2 SVGIG (reference sequence). The CDR3 protein is CAWSRGQANTEAFF. CDR3 DNA: TGTGCCTGGAGCAGAGGACAAGCGAACACTGAAGCTTTCTTT. The full variable domain, completed using reference TRBV30 and TRBJ1-1, is SQTIHQWPATLVQPVGSPLSLECTVEGTSNPNLYWYRQAAGRGLQLLFYSVGIGQISSEVPQNLSASRPQDRQFILSSKKLLLSDSGFYLCAWSRGQANTEAFFGQGTRLTVV.

The gene calls are TRBV7-9 and TRBJ2-5, with a possible D match to TRBD1 (6 bases). From germline, CDR1 is SEHNR and CDR2 FQNEAQ (reference sequence). This CDR3 comprises 14 residues. Trimming took 5 bases from V and 0 from J, leaving 10 bases between them. DNA for the CDR3: TGTGCCAGCAGCGATGACAGGTACCAAGAGACCCAGTACTTC. Translation: CASSDDRYQETQYF.